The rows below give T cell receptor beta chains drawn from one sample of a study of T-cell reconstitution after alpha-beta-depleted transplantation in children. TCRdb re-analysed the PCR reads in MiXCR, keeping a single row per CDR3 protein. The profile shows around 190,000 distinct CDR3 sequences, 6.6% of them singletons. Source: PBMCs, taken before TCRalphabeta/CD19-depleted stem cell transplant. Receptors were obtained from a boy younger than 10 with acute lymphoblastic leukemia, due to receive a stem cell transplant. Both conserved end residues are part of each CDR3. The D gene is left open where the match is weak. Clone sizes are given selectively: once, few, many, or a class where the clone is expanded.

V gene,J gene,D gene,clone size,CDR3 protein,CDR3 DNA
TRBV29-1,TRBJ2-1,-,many,CSVGLGGKQFF,TGCAGCGTTGGATTGGGAGGAAAGCAGTTCTTC
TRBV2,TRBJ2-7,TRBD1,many,CASVPTRDRDEQYF,TGTGCCAGCGTTCCAACCCGGGACAGAGACGAGCAGTACTTC
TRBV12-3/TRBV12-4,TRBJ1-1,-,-,CASSSPGVTEAFF,TGTGCCAGCAGTTCCCCAGGGGTTACTGAAGCTTTCTTT
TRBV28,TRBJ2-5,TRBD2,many,CASTSGLAGVGETQYF,TGTGCCAGCACCTCCGGACTAGCGGGAGTGGGAGAGACCCAGTACTTC
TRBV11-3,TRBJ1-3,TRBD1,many,CASSLAGQENTIYF,TGTGCCAGCAGCTTAGCGGGACAGGAAAACACCATATATTTT
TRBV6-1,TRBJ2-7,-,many,CASSETDAYEQYF,TGTGCCAGCAGTGAAACGGACGCCTACGAGCAGTACTTC
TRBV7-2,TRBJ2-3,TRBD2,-,CASAEPGLAIDTQYF,TGTGCCAGCGCCGAACCGGGACTAGCGATAGATACGCAGTATTTT
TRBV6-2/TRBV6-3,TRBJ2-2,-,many,CASSWQTNTGELFF,TGTGCCAGCAGTTGGCAGACCAACACCGGGGAGCTGTTTTTT
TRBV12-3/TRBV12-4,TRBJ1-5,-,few,CASSFTGSGNQPQHF,TGTGCCAGCAGTTTCACAGGGTCGGGCAATCAGCCCCAGCATTTT
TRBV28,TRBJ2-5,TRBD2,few,CASGRRGGQETQYF,TGTGCCAGCGGACGCCGGGGGGGCCAAGAGACCCAGTACTTC
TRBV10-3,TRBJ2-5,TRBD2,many,CAIRDPGGRETHYF,TGTGCCATCAGAGACCCGGGGGGAAGGGAGACCCATTACTTC
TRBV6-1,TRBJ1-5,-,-,CASSPRRMASNQPQHF,TGTGCCAGCAGCCCTCGAAGGATGGCCAGCAATCAGCCCCAGCATTTT
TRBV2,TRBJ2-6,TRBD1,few,CASGPGQISPGANVLTF,TGTGCCAGCGGTCCGGGACAGATCTCACCTGGGGCCAACGTCCTGACTTTC
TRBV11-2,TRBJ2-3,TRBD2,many,CASTSPSGAVTSTDTQYF,TGTGCCAGCACCTCCCCTAGCGGAGCAGTGACTAGCACAGATACGCAGTATTTT
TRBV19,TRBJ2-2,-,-,CASSTYGNTGELFF,TGTGCCAGTAGTACCTATGGGAACACCGGGGAGCTGTTTTTT
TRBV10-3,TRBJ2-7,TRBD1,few,CAIRDGQGVHEQYF,TGTGCCATCAGAGACGGACAGGGGGTTCACGAGCAGTACTTC
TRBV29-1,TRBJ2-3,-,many,CSVEGDRTRDTQYF,TGCAGCGTTGAAGGAGACAGGACTCGGGATACGCAGTATTTT
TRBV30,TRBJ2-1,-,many,CAWGRGLEQFF,TGTGCCTGGGGCAGGGGTTTAGAGCAGTTCTTC
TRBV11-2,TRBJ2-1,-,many,CASSLVDYEQFF,TGTGCCAGCAGCTTAGTAGACTACGAGCAGTTCTTC
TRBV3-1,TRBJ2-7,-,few,CASSPHRAEQYF,TGTGCCAGCAGCCCCCATAGAGCCGAGCAGTACTTC
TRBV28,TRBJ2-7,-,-,CASSLSGVGYEQYF,TGTGCCAGCAGTTTATCAGGGGTGGGCTACGAGCAGTACTTC
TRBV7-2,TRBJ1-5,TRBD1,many,CASSSGTGWSQPQHF,TGTGCCAGCAGCTCTGGGACAGGGTGGAGTCAGCCCCAGCATTTT
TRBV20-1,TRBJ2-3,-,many,CSATLKRAEDTQYF,TGCAGTGCTACGTTGAAGAGGGCCGAAGATACGCAGTATTTT
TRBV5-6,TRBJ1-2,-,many,CASSLDNSYGYTF,TGTGCCAGCAGTCTTGACAATTCCTATGGCTACACCTTC
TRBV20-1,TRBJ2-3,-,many,CSANPLSADTQYF,TGCAGTGCGAACCCTCTTTCCGCCGATACGCAGTATTTT
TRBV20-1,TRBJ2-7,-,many,CSAPYQSGNYEQYF,TGCAGTGCTCCATACCAGAGCGGAAACTACGAGCAGTACTTC
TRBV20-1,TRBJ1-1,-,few,CSARDSLDTLRGGEAFF,TGCAGTGCTAGAGATTCCCTGGACACTCTAAGGGGTGGTGAAGCTTTCTTT
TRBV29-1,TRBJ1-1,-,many,CSVLQNTEAFF,TGCAGCGTACTACAGAACACTGAAGCTTTCTTT
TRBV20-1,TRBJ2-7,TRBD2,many,CSARDYGGLAGTQQYF,TGCAGTGCTAGAGATTACGGGGGACTAGCTGGGACCCAGCAGTACTTC
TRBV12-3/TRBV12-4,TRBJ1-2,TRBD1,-,CASREMTGISGYTF,TGTGCCAGCAGGGAAATGACAGGGATTAGCGGCTACACCTTC
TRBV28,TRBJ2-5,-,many,CASTLPGRGMETQYF,TGTGCCAGCACTTTACCCGGGAGAGGGATGGAGACCCAGTACTTC
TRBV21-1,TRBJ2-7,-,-,CASSKWLRLTGQGMYEQYF,TGTGCCAGCAGCAAATGGCTTCGACTTACGGGACAGGGGATGTACGAGCAGTACTTC
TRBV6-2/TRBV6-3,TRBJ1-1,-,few,CASSYSSGGTEAFF,TGTGCCAGCAGTTACTCATCCGGGGGCACTGAAGCTTTCTTT
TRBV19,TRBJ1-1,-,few,CASSQVGTEAFF,TGTGCCAGTAGTCAGGTTGGGACTGAAGCTTTCTTT
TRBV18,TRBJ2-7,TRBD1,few,CASSPPNRGLLSEQYF,TGTGCCAGCTCACCACCGAACAGGGGCCTCCTTAGTGAGCAGTACTTC
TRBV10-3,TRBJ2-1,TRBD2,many,CAISTGTSGARHKNEQFF,TGTGCCATCAGCACCGGGACTAGCGGAGCTCGTCATAAAAATGAGCAGTTCTTC
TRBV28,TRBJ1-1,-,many,CASSLYSPGSGEKGEAFF,TGTGCCAGCAGTTTATATAGTCCCGGTTCTGGGGAAAAAGGTGAAGCTTTCTTT
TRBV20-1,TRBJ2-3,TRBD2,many,CSARTLAGADTQYF,TGCAGTGCTAGAACACTAGCGGGAGCAGATACGCAGTATTTT
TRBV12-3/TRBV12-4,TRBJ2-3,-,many,CASSLSKATQYF,TGTGCCAGCAGTTTGTCGAAGGCTACGCAGTATTTT
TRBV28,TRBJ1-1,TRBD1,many,CASRTDRGSSTEAFF,TGTGCCAGCAGGACCGACAGGGGATCGAGCACTGAAGCTTTCTTT
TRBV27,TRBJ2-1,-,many,CASGDTNNEQFF,TGTGCCAGCGGGGACACAAACAATGAGCAGTTCTTC
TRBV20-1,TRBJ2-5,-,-,CSARRLAKTQQTQYF,TGCAGTGCTAGACGTCTAGCGAAAACTCAACAGACCCAGTACTTC
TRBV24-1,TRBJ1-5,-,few,CATSDRASNQPQHF,TGTGCCACCAGTGATCGGGCCTCCAATCAGCCCCAGCATTTT
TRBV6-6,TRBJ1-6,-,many,CASSGFRFLIHF,TGTGCCAGCAGCGGCTTTAGGTTCCTCATCCACTTT
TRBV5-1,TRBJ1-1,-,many,CASSEDRFTEAFF,TGCGCCAGCAGCGAGGACCGCTTCACTGAAGCTTTCTTT
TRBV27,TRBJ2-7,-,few,CASSLLGLPDEQYF,TGTGCCAGCAGTTTATTAGGCCTCCCCGACGAGCAGTACTTC
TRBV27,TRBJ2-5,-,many,CASSFYPGGRDQYF,TGTGCCAGCAGTTTTTACCCCGGCGGGCGAGACCAGTACTTC
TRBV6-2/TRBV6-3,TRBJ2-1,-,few,CASSSRSPGSYNEQFF,TGTGCCAGCAGTTCCCGGAGCCCGGGGTCCTACAATGAGCAGTTCTTC
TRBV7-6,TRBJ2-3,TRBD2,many,CASSLEASGATDTQYF,TGTGCCAGCAGCTTAGAAGCTAGCGGGGCGACAGATACGCAGTATTTT
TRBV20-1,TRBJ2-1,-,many,CSAPSTGSHDEQFF,TGCAGTGCGCCGTCTACAGGGAGCCACGATGAGCAGTTCTTC
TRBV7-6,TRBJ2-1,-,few,CASSLAGSREQFF,TGTGCCAGCAGCTTAGCGGGCTCCAGGGAGCAGTTCTTC
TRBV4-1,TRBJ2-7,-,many,CASSQLPQVLFPYEQYF,TGCGCCAGCAGCCAGCTACCACAGGTCCTCTTCCCCTACGAGCAGTACTTC
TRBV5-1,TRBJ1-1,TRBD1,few,CASSWDRGETEAFF,TGCGCCAGCAGCTGGGACAGGGGGGAGACTGAAGCTTTCTTT
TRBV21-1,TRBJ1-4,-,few,CASSKGPGQLMKNCFF,-
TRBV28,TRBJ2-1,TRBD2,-,CASGVSGSIKREQFF,TGTGCCAGCGGGGTTAGCGGGTCCATAAAGAGGGAGCAGTTCTTC
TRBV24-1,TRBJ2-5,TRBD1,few,CATRDRKETQYF,TGTGCCACCCGGGACAGGAAAGAGACCCAGTACTTC
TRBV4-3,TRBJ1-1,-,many,CASSQERVPTEAFF,TGCGCCAGCAGCCAAGAGCGGGTACCCACTGAAGCTTTCTTT
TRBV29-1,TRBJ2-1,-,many,CSVDLDYRDFMFF,TGCAGCGTTGATTTGGATTACCGGGACTTCATGTTCTTC
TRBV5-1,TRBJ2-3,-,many,CASSWKRTIGGDTQYF,TGCGCCAGCAGCTGGAAAAGAACAATCGGGGGAGATACGCAGTATTTT
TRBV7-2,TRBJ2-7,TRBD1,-,CASSQGQVVIYEQYF,TGTGCCAGCAGTCAGGGACAGGTAGTCATCTACGAGCAGTACTTC